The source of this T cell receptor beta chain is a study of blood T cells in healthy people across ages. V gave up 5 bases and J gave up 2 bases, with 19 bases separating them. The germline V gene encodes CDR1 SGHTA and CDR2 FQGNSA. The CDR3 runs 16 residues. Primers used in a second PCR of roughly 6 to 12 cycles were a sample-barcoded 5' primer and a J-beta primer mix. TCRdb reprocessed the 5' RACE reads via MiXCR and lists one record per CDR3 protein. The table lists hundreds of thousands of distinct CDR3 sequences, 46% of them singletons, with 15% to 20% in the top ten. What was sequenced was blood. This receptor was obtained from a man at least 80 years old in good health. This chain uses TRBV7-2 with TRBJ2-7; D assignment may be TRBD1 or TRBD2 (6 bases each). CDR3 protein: CASSLRGSGVPYEQYF. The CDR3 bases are TGTGCCAGCAGCCTCAGGGGTAGCGGAGTTCCCTACGAGCAGTACTTC.